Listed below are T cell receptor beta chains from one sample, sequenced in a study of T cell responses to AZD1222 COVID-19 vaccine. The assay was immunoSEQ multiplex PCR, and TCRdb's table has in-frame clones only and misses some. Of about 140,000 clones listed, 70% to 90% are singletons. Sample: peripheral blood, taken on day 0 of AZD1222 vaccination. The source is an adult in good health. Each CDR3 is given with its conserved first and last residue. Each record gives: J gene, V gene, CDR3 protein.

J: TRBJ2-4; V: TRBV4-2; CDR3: CASSQEPGVKNIQYF
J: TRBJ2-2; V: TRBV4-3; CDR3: CASSPGEWIGELFF
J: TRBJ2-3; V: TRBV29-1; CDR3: CSVLLAGHTDTQYF
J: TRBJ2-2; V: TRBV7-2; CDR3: CASSMSGIDGELFF
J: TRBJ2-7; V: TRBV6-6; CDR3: CASSAPLRDRGYEQYF
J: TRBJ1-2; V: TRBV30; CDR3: CAWADANFNYGYTF
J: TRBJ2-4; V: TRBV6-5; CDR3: CASSYSLFSANIQYF
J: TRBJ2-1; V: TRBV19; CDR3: CASSISYSSYNEQFF
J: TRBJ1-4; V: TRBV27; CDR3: CASSLRGTPAGQLFF
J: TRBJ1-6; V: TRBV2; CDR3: CAGQAEGLNSPLHF
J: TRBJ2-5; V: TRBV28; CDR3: CASSGQGTETQYF
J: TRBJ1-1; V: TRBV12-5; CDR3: CASGPGVFGSTEAFF
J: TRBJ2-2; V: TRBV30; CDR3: CAWGWDVAGELFF
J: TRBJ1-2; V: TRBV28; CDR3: CASGQGNYGYTF
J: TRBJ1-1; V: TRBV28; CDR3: CASRELEEWGTEAFF
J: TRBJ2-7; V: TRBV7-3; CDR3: CASSATGIDGEQYF
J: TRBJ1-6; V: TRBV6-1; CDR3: CASSGAPVQGPSSYNSPLHF
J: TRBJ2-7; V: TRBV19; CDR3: CASSIATAGYEQYF
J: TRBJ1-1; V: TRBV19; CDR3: CASSGTEAFF
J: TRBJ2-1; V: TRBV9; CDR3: CASSSSGSGHNEQFF
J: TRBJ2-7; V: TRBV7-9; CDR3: CASSPAGYEQYF